Listed below are T cell receptor beta chains from one sample, sequenced in a study of CXCR3-negative and CXCR3-positive naive CD8 T cells. TCRdb reprocessed the 5' RACE reads, with one entry per CDR3 protein and no DNA. The sample totals some 130,000 distinct CDR3 sequences. Specimen: naive CXCR3- CD8+ T cells from blood. These receptors were collected from a human donor in good health. Some clones in this sample may be carry-over from other donors' samples. Both conserved end residues are part of each CDR3. Fields, in order: J gene, V gene, CDR3 protein.

j_call: TRBJ2-1; v_call: TRBV20-1; cdr3_aa: CSAGNPGQNYNEQFF
j_call: TRBJ1-5; v_call: TRBV23-1; cdr3_aa: CASSLRGGFNQPQHF
j_call: TRBJ2-4; v_call: TRBV11-2; cdr3_aa: CASSFGAAAKNIQYF
j_call: TRBJ2-1; v_call: TRBV29-1; cdr3_aa: CSVETDSSYNEQFF
j_call: TRBJ2-5; v_call: TRBV28; cdr3_aa: CASSLRRPDRQLRAQYF
j_call: TRBJ2-1; v_call: TRBV4-1; cdr3_aa: CASSQGTAPGSYNEQFF
j_call: TRBJ2-1; v_call: TRBV27; cdr3_aa: CASSSLAGSYNEQFF
j_call: TRBJ1-1; v_call: TRBV19; cdr3_aa: CASSIGNTEAFF
j_call: TRBJ2-1; v_call: TRBV4-1; cdr3_aa: CASSQGGNEQFF
j_call: TRBJ2-1; v_call: TRBV11-1; cdr3_aa: CASSPQMGSSNEQFF
j_call: TRBJ2-7; v_call: TRBV10-2; cdr3_aa: CASRVGLAGSYEQYF
j_call: TRBJ2-3; v_call: TRBV5-6; cdr3_aa: CASSPDTDTDTQYF
j_call: TRBJ2-7; v_call: TRBV7-2; cdr3_aa: CASSEGLAISYEQYF
j_call: TRBJ2-1; v_call: TRBV20-1; cdr3_aa: CSARKGDNEQFF
j_call: TRBJ2-1; v_call: TRBV7-8; cdr3_aa: CASSEKQGWFNEQFF
j_call: TRBJ2-5; v_call: TRBV27; cdr3_aa: CASSLWGVQETQYF
j_call: TRBJ2-1; v_call: TRBV15; cdr3_aa: CATSIRQEGPYNEQFF
j_call: TRBJ1-1; v_call: TRBV20-1; cdr3_aa: CSARGKLGGFGTEAFF
j_call: TRBJ2-3; v_call: TRBV6-5; cdr3_aa: CASSLDRATDTQYF
j_call: TRBJ1-5; v_call: TRBV4-1; cdr3_aa: CASSHQTQGLNQPQHF
j_call: TRBJ2-2; v_call: TRBV4-3; cdr3_aa: CASSQYRAGGNTGELFF